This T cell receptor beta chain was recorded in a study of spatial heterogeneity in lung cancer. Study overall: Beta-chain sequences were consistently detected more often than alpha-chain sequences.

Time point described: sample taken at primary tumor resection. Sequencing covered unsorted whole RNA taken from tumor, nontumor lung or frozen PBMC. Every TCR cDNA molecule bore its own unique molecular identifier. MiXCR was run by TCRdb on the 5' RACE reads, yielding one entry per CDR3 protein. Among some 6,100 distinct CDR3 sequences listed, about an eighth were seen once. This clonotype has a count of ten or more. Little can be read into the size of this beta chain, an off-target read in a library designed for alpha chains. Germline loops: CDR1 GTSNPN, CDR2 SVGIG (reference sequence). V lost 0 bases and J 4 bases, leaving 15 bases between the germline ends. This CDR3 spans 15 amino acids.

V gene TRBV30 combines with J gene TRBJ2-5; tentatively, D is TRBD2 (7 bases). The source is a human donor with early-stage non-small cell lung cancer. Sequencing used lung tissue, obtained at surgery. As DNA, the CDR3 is TGTGCCTGGAGTGTACAACTAGCGACAGGAGAGACCCAGTACTTC. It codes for CAWSVQLATGETQYF.